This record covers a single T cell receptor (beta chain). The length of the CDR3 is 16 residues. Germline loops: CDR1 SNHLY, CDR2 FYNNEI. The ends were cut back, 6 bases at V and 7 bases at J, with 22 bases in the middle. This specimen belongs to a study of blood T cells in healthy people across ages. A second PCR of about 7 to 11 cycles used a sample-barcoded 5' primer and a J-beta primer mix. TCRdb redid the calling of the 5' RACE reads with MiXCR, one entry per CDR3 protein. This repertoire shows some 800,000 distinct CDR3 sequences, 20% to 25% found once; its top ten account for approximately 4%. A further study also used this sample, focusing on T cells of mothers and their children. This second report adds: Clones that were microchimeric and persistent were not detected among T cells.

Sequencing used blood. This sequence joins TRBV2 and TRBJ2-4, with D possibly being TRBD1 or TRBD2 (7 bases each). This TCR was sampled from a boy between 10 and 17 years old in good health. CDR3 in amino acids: CASSNYRGWEGNIQYF. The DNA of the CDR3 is TGTGCCAGCAGCAACTACAGGGGCTGGGAGGGGAACATTCAGTACTTC.